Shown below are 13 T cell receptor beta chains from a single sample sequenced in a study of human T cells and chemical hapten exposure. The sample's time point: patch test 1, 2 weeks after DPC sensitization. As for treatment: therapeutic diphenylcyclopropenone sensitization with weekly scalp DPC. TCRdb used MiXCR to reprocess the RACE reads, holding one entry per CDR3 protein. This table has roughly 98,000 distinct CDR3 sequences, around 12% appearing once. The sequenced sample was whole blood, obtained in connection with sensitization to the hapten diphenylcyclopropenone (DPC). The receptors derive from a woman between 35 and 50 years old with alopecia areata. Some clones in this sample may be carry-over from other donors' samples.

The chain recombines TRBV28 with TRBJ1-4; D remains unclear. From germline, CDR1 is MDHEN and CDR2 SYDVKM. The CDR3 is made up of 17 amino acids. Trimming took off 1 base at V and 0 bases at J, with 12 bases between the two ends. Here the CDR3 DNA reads TGTGCCAGCAGTTTATACTCCGCACGGGCAACTAATGAAAAACTGTTTTTT. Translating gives CASSLYSARATNEKLFF.

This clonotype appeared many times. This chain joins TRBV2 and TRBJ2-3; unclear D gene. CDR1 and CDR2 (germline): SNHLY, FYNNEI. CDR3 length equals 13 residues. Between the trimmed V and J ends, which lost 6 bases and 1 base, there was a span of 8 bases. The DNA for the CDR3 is TGTGCCAGCAGCGCCTGGGGCACAGATACGCAGTATTTT. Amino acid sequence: CASSAWGTDTQYF.

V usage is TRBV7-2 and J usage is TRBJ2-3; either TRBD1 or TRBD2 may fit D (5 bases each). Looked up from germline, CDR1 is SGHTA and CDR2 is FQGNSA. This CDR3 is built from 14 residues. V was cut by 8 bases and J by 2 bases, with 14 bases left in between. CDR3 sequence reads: CASGRDQFTDTQYF. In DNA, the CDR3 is TGTGCCAGCGGAAGGGACCAATTCACAGATACGCAGTATTTT.

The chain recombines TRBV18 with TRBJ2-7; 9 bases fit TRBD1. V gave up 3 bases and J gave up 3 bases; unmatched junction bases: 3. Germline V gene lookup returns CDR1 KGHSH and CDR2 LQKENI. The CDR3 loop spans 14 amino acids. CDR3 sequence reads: CASSPGQGFYEQYF. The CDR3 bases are TGTGCCAGCTCACCGGGACAGGGATTCTACGAGCAGTACTTC.

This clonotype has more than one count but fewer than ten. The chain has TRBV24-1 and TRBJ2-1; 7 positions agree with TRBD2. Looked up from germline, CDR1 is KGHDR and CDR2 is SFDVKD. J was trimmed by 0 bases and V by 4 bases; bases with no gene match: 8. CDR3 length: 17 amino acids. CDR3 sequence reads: CATSDPTSESSYNEQFF. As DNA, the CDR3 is TGTGCCACCAGTGACCCAACTAGCGAGAGCTCCTACAATGAGCAGTTCTTC.

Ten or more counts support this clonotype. The CDR3 DNA follows: TGTGCCAGCAGAACACTAGGACTAGCGGGATGGGAGCAGTTCTTC. Residues: CASRTLGLAGWEQFF. The J gene is TRBJ2-1, the V gene TRBV6-2 or TRBV6-3; 12 nucleotides agree with TRBD2. The CDR3 has 15 residues. V gave up 6 bases and J gave up 10 bases; unmatched junction bases: 10. CDR1 and CDR2 from the germline V gene are MNHEY and SVGEGT.

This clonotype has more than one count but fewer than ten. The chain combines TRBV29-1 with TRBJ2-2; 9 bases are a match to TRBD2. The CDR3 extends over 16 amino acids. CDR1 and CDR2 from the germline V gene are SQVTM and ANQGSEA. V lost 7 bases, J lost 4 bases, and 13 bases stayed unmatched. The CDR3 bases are TGCAGCGCCGTAGCGGGAGAGCCTCCGGGCACCGGGGAGCTGTTTTTT. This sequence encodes CSAVAGEPPGTGELFF.

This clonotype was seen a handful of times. Written as DNA, the CDR3 is TGTGCCAGCAGTCAGCCCCGGGTCGGATACGAGCAGTACTTC. Amino acids: CASSQPRVGYEQYF. The rearrangement links TRBV28 to TRBJ2-7; D is undetermined. The germline V and J ends were trimmed by 5 bases and 4 bases, with 15 bases remaining between them. Germline CDR1 MDHEN, CDR2 SYDVKM. CDR3 length: 14 amino acids.

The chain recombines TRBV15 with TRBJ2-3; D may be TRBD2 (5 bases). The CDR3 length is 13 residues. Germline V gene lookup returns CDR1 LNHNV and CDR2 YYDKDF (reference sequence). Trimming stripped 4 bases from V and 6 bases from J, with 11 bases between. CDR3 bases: TGTGCCACCAGCATCCAATCGGGGGATACGCAGTATTTT. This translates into CATSIQSGDTQYF.

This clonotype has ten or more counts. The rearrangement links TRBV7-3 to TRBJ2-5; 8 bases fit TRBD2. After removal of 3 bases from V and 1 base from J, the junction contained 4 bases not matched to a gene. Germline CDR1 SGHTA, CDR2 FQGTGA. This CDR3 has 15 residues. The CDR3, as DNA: TGTGCCAGCAGCTTGGCGGGAGGTTTCCAAGAGACCCAGTACTTC. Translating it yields CASSLAGGFQETQYF. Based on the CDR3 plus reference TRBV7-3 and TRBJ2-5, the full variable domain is GAGVSQTPSNKVTEKGKYVELRCDPISGHTALYWYRQSLGQGPEFLIYFQGTGAADDSGLPNDRFFAVRPEGSVSTLKIQRTERGDSAVYLCASSLAGGFQETQYFGPGTRLLVL.

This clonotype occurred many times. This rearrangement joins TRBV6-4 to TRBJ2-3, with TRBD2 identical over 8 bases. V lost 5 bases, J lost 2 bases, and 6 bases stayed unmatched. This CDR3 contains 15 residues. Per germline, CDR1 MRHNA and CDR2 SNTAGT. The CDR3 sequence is CASSTGLADTDTQYF. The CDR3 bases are TGTGCCAGCAGTACAGGACTAGCAGACACAGATACGCAGTATTTT.

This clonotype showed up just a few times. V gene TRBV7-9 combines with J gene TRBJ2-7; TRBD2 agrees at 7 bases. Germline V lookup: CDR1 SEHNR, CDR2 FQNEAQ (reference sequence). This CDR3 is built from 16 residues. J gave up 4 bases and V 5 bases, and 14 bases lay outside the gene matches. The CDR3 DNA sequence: TGTGCCAGCAGCCCTGGGCCCGGGGGAGGGAGTTACGAGCAGTACTTC. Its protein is CASSPGPGGGSYEQYF.

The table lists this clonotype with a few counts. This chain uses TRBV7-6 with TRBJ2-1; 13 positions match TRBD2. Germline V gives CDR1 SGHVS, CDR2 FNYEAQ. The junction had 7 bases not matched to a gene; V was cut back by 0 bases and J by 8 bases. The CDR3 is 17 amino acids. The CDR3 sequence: CASSLALGLAGPHEQFF. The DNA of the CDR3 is TGTGCCAGCAGCTTAGCCCTGGGACTAGCGGGACCCCATGAGCAGTTCTTC.